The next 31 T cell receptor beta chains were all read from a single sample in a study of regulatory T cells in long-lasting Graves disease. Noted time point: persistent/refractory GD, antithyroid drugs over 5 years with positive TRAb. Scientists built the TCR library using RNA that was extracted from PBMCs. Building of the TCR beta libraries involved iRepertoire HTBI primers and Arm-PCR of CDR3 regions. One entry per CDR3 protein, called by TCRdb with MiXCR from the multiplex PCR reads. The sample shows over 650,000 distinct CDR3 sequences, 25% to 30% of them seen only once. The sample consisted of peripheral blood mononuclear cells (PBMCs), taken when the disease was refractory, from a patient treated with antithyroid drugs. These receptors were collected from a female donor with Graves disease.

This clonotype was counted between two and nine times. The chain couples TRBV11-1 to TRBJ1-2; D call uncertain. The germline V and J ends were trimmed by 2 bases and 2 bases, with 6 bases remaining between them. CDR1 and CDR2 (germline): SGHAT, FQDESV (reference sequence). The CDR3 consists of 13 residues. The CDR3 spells CASSLIQNYGYTF. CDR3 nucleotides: TGTGCCAGCAGCTTAATTCAAAACTATGGCTACACCTTC.

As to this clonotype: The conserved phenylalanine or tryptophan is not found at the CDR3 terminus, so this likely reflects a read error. DNA for the CDR3: TGTGCCAGCAGTGAAGGAGCGGGGGCTAAGAACACTGAAGCTTTCCTT. The encoded protein is CASSEGAGAKNTEAFL. The chain uses TRBV27 and TRBJ1-1; D is perhaps TRBD1 (6 bases). V dropped 5 bases and J dropped 1 base, with 17 bases sitting between them. This CDR3 comprises 16 residues. Germline loops: CDR1 MNHEY, CDR2 SMNVEV (reference sequence).

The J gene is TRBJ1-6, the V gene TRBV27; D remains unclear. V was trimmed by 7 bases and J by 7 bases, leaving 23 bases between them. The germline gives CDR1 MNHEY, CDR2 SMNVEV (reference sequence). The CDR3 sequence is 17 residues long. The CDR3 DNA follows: TGTGCCAGCATGATTTTAGGGCTCGGCAAGAGAAATTCACCCCTCCACTTT. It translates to CASMILGLGKRNSPLHF.

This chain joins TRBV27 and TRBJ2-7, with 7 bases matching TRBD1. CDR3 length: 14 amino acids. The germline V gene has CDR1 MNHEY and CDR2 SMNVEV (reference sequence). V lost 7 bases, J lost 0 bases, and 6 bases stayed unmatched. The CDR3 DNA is TGTGCCAGCAACGCCGGGACAGCCTCCTACGAGCAGTACTTC. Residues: CASNAGTASYEQYF.

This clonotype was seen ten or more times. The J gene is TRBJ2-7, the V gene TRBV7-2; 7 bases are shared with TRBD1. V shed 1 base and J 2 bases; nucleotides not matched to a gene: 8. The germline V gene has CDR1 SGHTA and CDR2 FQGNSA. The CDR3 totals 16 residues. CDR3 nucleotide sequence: TGTGCCAGCAGCTTAGTTGGATCCGGGACAGCCTACGAGCAGTACTTC. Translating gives CASSLVGSGTAYEQYF.

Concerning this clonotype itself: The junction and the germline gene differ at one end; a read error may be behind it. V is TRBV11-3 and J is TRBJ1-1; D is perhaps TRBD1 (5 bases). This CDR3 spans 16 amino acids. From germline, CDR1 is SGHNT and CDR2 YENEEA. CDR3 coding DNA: TGTGCCAGCAGTTTAGGGGTGGGGACTACTCTCACTGAAGCTTTCTTT. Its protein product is CASSLGVGTTLTEAFF.

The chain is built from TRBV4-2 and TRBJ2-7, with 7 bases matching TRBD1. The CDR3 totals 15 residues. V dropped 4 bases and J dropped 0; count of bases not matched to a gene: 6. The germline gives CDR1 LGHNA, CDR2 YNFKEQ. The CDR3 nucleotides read TGTGCCAGCAGCCGAAGCCGGGACAGCTCCTACGAGCAGTACTTC. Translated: CASSRSRDSSYEQYF.

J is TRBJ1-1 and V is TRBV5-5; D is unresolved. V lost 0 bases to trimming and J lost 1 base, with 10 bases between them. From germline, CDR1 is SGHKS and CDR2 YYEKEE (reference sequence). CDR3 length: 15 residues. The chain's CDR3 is CASSLAAAPNTEAFF. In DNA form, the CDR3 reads TGTGCCAGCAGCTTGGCGGCAGCGCCGAACACTGAAGCTTTCTTT.

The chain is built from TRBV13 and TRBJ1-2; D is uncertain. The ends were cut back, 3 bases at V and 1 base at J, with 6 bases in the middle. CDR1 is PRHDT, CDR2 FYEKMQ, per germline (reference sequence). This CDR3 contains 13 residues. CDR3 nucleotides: TGTGCCAGCAGCTTCACAAGTAACTATGGCTACACCTTC. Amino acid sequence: CASSFTSNYGYTF.

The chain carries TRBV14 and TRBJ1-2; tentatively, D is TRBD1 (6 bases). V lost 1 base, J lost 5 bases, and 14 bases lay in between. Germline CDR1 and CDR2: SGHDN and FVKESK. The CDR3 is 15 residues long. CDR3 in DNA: TGTGCCAGCAGCCAAGGCCTAGGACAGCTTTATGGCTACACCTTC. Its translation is CASSQGLGQLYGYTF.

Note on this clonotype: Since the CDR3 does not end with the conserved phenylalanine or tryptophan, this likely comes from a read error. CDR3 sequence reads: CASSEVGQKGLAGTETQYL. CDR3 bases: TGTGCCAGCAGTGAAGTAGGGCAGAAGGGACTAGCGGGAACGGAGACCCAGTACCTC. This sequence joins TRBV6-2 or TRBV6-3 and TRBJ2-5, with 13 bases that match TRBD2. Germline CDR1 MNHEY, CDR2 SVGEGT. Losses at the gene ends were 5 bases for V and 5 bases for J; bases not matched to a gene: 17. This CDR3 spans 19 amino acids.

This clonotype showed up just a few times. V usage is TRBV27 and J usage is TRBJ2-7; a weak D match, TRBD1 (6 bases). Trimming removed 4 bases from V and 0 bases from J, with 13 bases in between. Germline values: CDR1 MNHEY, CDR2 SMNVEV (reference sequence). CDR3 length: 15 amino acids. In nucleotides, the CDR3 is TGTGCCAGCAGTTCGACCCGGGACATCTCCTACGAGCAGTACTTC. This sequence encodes CASSSTRDISYEQYF.

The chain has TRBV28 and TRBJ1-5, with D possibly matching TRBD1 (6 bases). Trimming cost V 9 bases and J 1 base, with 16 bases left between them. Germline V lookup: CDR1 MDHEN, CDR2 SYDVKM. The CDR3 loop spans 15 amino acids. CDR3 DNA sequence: TGTGCCAGTATACCAGGGGCGTCCAGCAATCAGCCCCAGCATTTT. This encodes CASIPGASSNQPQHF.

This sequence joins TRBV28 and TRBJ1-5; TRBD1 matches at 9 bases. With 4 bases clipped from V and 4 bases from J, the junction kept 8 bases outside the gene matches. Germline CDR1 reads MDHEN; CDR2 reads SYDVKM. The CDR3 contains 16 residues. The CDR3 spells CASSYPLGTGNQPQHF. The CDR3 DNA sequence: TGTGCCAGCAGTTATCCTCTTGGGACAGGGAATCAGCCCCAGCATTTT. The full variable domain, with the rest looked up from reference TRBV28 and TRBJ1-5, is DVKVTQSSRYLVKRTGEKVFLECVQDMDHENMFWYRQDPGLGLRLIYFSYDVKMKEKGDIPEGYSVSREKKERFSLILESASTNQTSMYLCASSYPLGTGNQPQHFGDGTRLSIL.

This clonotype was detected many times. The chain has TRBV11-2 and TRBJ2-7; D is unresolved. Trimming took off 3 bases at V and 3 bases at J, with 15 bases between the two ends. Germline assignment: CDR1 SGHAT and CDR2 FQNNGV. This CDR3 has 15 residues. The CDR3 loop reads CASSFGGGSYYEQYF. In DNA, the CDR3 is TGTGCCAGCAGCTTCGGCGGTGGCTCCTACTACGAGCAGTACTTC.

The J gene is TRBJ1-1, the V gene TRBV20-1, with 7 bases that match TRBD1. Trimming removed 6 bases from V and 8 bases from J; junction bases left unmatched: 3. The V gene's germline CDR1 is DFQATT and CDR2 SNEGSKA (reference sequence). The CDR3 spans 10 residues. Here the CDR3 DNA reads TGCAGTGCCGCGACAGGGGAAGCTTTCTTT. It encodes CSAATGEAFF.

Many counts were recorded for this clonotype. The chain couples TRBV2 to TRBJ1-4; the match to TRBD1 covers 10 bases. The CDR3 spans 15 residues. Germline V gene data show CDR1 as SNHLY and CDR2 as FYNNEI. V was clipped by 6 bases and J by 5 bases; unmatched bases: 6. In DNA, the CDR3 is TGTGCCAGCAGGGGTGACAGGGGGCGGAATGAAAAACTGTTTTTT. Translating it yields CASRGDRGRNEKLFF.

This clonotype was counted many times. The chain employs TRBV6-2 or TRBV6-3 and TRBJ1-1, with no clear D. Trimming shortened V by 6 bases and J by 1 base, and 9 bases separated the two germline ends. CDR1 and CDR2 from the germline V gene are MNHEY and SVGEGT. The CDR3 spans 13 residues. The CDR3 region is CASSWRSNTEAFF. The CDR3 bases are TGTGCCAGCAGCTGGAGGTCGAACACTGAAGCTTTCTTT.

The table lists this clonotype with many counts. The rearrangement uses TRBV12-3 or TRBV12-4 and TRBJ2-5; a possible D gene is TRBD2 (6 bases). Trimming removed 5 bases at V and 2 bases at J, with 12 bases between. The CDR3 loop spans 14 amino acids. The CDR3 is CASSEGLLQETQYF. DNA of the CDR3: TGTGCCAGCAGTGAGGGACTGCTTCAAGAGACCCAGTACTTC.

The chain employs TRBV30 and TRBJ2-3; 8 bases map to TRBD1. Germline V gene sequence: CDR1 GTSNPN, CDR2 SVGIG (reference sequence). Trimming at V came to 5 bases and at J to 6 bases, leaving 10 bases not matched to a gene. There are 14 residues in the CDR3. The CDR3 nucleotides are TGTGCCTGGGGGGACAGGCCCCTAATGGATACGCAGTATTTT. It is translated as CAWGDRPLMDTQYF.

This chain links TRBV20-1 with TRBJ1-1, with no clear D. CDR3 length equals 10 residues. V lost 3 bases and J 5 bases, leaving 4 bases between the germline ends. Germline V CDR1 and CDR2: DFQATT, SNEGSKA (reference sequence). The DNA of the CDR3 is TGCAGTGCTAGTTGGACTGAAGCTTTCTTT. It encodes CSASWTEAFF.

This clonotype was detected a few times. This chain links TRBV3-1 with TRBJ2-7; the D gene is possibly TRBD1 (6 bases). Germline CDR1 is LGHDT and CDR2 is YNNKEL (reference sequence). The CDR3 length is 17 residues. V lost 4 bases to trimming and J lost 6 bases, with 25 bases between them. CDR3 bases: TGTGCCAGCAGCCCCTTGGACAGCCCGTTAGGGCCTACCGAGCAGTACTTC. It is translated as CASSPLDSPLGPTEQYF.

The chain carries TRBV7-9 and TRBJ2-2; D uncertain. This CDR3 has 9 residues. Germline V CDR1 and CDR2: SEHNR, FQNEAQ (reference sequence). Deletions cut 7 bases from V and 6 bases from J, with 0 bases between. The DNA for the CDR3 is TGTGCCAGCACCGGGGAGCTGTTTTTT. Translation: CASTGELFF. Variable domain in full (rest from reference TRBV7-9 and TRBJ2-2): DTGVSQNPRHKITKRGQNVTFRCDPISEHNRLYWYRQTLGQGPEFLTYFQNEAQLEKSRLLSDRFSAERPKGSFSTLEIQRTEQGDSAMYLCASTGELFFGEGSRLTVL.

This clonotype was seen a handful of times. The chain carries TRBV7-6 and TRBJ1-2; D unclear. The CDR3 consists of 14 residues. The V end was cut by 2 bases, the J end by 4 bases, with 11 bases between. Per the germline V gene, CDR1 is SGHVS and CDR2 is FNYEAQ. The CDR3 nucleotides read TGTGCCAGCAGCTTATCCCTAACGCTCTATGGCTACACCTTC. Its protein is CASSLSLTLYGYTF.

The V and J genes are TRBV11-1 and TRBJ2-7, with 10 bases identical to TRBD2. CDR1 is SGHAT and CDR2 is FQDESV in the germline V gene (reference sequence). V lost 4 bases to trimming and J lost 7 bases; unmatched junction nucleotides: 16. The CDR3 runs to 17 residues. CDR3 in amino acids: CASSSLPGLAGVREQYF. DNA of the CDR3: TGTGCCAGCAGCTCCCTCCCGGGGCTAGCGGGAGTTAGGGAGCAGTACTTC.

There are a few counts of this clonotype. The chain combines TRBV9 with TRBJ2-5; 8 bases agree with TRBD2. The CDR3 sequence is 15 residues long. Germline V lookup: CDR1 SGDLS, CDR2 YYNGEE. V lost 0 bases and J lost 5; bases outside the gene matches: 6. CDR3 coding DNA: TGTGCCAGCAGCGTAGCTCGGACTAGCTGGGAGACCCAGTACTTC. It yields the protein CASSVARTSWETQYF. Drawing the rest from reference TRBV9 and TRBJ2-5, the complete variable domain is DSGVTQTPKHLITATGQRVTLRCSPRSGDLSVYWYQQSLDQGLQFLIQYYNGEERAKGNILERFSAQQFPDLHSELNLSSLELGDSALYFCASSVARTSWETQYFGPGTRLLVL.

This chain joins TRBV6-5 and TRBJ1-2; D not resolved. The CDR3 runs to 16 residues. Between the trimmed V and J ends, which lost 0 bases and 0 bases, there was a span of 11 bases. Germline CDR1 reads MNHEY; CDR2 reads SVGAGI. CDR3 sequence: CASSYSLEDPNYGYTF. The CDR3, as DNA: TGTGCCAGCAGTTACTCGCTGGAGGACCCTAACTATGGCTACACCTTC.

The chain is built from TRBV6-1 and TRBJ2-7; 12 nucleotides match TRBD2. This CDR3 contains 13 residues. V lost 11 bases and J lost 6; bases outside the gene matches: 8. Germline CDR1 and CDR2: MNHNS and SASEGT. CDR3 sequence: CAASGTSGREQYF. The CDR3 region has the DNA TGTGCCGCTTCCGGGACTAGCGGGCGCGAGCAGTACTTC.

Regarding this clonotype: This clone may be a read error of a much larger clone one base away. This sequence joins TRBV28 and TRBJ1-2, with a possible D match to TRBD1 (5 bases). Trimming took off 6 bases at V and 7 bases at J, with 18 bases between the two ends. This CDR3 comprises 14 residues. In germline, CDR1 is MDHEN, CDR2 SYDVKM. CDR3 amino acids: CASSNDGAARGYTF. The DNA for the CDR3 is TGTGCCAGCAGCAACGACGGGGCCGCTCGTGGCTACACCTTC.

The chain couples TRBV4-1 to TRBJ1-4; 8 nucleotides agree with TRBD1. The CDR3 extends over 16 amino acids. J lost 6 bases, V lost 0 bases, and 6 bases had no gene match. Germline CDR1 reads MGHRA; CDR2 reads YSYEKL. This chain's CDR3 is CASSQDADRVYEKLFF. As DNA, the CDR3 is TGCGCCAGCAGCCAAGATGCGGACAGGGTGTATGAAAAACTGTTTTTT.

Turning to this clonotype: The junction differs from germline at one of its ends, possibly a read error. DNA of the CDR3: TGTGCCAGCAGCCAATTCCCAGGGGGATCGAAGTTAATCTCTGGAAACGCCATATATTTT. This gives the protein CASSQFPGGSKLISGNAIYF. V and J are TRBV14 and TRBJ1-3; TRBD1 matches at 7 bases. CDR3 length: 20 residues. Germline values: CDR1 SGHDN, CDR2 FVKESK. The full variable domain, in which reference TRBV14 and TRBJ1-3 provide the parts outside the CDR3, is EAGVTQFPSHSVIEKGQTVTLRCDPISGHDNLYWYRRVMGKEIKFLLHFVKESKQDESGMPNNRFLAERTGGTYSTLKVQPAELEDSGVYFCASSQFPGGSKLISGNAIYFGEGSWLTVV.